This T cell receptor (beta chain) originates from a study of shared clonotypes between healthy human individuals (dated by TCRdb to 2018 to 2020). Regarding the complete study: Three men and a couple of women, aged 18 to 49 years, made up the cohort. For each donor, three plates each were used for CD4 naive and CD4 memory, two plates were used for CD8 naive, and one plate was used for CD8 memory. To estimate repertoire size and how much clonotypes are shared between individuals, the study performed deep sequencing of blood TCR repertoires from roughly five healthy adults. Different laboratories and diverse techniques were used to prepare libraries and sequence TCR repertoires, to increase sequencing depth and limit assay-specific biases. Leukapheresis yielded between about 0.9 and 8.9 billion PBMCs per donor.

What the work shows at the level of the full study, not this receptor alone: Rarefaction of sorted-subset datasets indicated incomplete sequencing despite the large sequencing depth. Sampling was limited to blood, and TCR repertoires in tissue likely differ from TCR repertoires in blood. Compared with non-shared clonotypes, clonotypes shared by all four sorted-subset donors had higher generation probabilities. Naive subsets generally had larger estimated clonotype richness than memory subsets did. Sharing across four donors was observed for roughly 5% of naive CD4, 3.5% of naive CD8, around 2.5% of memory CD4, and around 0.4% of memory CD8 clonotypes. The genetic and exposure-history diversity represented was limited by the small number of donors. Pairwise subsampling led to the expectation that sequencing depth would affect the degree of clonotype sharing among donors.

Using the deep immunoSEQ assay, TCR CDR3 regions were amplified from genomic DNA by multiplex PCR. Genomic DNA extracted from each cell subset was distributed evenly over all wells of several immunoSEQ 96-well plates, and each plate served as one replicate. For sorted subsets, 150 to 250 ng of genomic DNA, equivalent to some 33,000 T cell genomes, went into each replicate PCR. Purified libraries were measured with a Qubit 3.0 fluorometer, size-checked on a Bioanalyzer 2100, and measured again with the KAPA Library Quantification kit. Every immunoSEQ 96-well plate was sequenced on a dedicated single-read 150-cycle Illumina NextSeq 550 flow cell. The paper's data handling went like this. The immunoSEQ output contained only junctional sequences without quality scores, so filtering could not match that applied to full-length reads. To assign V/J genes and CDR3, sequences were annotated using PyIR, a Python wrapper for IgBLAST v1.9, with IMGT germline references. Reads with weak V/J assignments (E-value above 1e-6), missing CDR3, stop codons, out-of-frame junctions, or ambiguous translated residues were removed. A V3J clonotype was defined by an identical inferred V gene, J gene, and CDR3 amino acid sequence. Percentage overlap between repertoires was calculated by dividing the number of shared unique clonotypes by the size of the smaller repertoire. RTK rarefaction, the Chao1 estimator, and Recon v2.1 estimates of unobserved clonotypes were used to assess repertoire richness. Generation probabilities for all TCRbeta clonotypes obtained by the gDNA method from several donors were computed using OLGA. This immuneACCESS table, as held by TCRdb, lists in-frame sequences with V and J called but not all clones. Of the missing ones, under half trace to an unresolved V gene in checked studies; the others have no known cause. The V and J calls and the clone size are those of that table, but D and trimming were determined from the DNA. The sample contains about 1.5 million clones, under 99% of them found a single time. The top ten constitute about 0.45% of the sample.

The donors were healthy, HIV-negative adults with no recently reported acute infections or vaccinations. All donors were Caucasian adults living in Nashville, Tennessee, USA. CD4+ T cells were enriched by magnetic negative selection; naive cells were then positively selected on CD45RA, and the negative fraction formed the memory subset. Blood was obtained by leukapheresis, after which PBMCs were separated by Ficoll-Histopaque density gradient centrifugation and cryopreserved in liquid nitrogen vapor phase. Purity and quantity of every magnetically sorted T cell population were checked by analytical flow cytometry. Each sorted fraction had its genomic DNA isolated and then quantified by UV absorbance on a Nanodrop 2000c. The CDR3, cysteine through phenylalanine, is 16 amino acids long. Only CDR3 DNA is held: 48 bases, read in frame from base 1. In the germline V gene, CDR1 corresponds to MDHEN and CDR2 to SYDVKM. V loses 5 bases at its end and J loses 6 bases; junction bases beyond the gene matches: 16.

As for this clone: Which antigen it targets is not known. No clone much larger than this one lies a single base away; base qualities are absent.

Specimen: naive CD4+ T cells sorted from blood. In the paper's terms, the cell subset or site label means: CD45RA+ positively selected. This receptor was obtained from a man aged 25 to 40 in good health. The chain is assembled from TRBV28 and TRBJ2-7, with 7 bases in between that match TRBD1. The CDR3 region: CASSLLSGTAKAEQYF. The nucleotides are TGTGCCAGCAGTCTGCTGTCCGGGACAGCGAAAGCCGAGCAGTACTTC.